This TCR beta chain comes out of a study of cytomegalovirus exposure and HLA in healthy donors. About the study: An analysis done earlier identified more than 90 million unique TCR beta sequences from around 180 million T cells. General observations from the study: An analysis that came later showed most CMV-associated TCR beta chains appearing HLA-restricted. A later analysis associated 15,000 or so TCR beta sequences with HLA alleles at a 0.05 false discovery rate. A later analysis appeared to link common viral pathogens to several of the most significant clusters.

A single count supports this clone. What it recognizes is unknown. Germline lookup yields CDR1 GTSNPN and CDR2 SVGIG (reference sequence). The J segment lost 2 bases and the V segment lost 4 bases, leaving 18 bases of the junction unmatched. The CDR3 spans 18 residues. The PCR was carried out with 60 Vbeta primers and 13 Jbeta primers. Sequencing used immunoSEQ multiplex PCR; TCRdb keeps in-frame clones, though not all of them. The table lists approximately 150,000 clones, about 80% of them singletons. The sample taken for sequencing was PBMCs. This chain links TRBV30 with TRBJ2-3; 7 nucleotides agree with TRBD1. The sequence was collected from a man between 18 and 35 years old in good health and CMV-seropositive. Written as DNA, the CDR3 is TGTGCCTGGACCCCCCGCTTGGGACAGAGTTATCTCACAGATACGCAGTATTTT. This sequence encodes CAWTPRLGQSYLTDTQYF.